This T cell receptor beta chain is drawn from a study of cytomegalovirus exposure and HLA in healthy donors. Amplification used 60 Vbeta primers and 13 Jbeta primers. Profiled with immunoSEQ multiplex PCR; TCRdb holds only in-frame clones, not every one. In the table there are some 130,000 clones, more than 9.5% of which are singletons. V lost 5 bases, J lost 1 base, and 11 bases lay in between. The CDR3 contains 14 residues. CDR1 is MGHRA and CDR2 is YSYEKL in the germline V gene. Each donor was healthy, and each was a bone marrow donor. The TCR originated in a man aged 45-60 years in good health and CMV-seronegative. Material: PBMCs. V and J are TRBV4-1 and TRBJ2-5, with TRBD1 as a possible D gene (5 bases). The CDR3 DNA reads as TGCGCCAGCAGCAAAAGGGGTATCCAAGAGACCCAGTACTTC. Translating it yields CASSKRGIQETQYF.